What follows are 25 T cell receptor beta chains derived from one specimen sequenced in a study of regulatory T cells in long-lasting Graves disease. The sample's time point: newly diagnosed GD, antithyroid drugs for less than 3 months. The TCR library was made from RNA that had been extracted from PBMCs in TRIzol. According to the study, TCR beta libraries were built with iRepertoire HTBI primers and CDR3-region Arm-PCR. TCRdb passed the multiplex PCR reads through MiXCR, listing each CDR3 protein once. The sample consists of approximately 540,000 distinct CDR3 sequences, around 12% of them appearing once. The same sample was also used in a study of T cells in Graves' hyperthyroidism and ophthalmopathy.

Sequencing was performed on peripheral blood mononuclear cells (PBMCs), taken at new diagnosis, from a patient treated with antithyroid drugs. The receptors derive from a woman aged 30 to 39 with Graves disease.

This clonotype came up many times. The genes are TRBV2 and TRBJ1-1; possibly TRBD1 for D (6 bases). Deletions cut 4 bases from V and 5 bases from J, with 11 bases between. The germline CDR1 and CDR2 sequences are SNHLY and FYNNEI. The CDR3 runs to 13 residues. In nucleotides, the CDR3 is TGTGCCAGCAGTGCGGGGGCTGGAACTGAAGCTTTCTTT. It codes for CASSAGAGTEAFF.

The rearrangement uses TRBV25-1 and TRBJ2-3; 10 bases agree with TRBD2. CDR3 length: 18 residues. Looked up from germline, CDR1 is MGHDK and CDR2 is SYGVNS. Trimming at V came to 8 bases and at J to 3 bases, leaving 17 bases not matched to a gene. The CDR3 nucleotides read TGTGCCAGCCAAGATAGGATCCCTAGCGGGAGAGGTACAGATACGCAGTATTTT. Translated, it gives CASQDRIPSGRGTDTQYF.

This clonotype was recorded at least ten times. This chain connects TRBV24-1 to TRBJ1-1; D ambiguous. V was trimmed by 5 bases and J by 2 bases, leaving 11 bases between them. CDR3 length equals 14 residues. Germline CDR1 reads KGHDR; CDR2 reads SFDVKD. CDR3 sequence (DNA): TGTGCCACCAGTGTTTCGGGCAGAAACACTGAAGCTTTCTTT. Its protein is CATSVSGRNTEAFF.

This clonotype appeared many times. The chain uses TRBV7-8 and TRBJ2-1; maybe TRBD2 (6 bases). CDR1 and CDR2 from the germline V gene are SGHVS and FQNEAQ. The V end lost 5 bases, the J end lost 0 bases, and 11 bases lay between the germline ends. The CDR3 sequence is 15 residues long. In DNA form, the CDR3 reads TGTGCCAGCAGCCATCGGGAGCCCTCCTACAATGAGCAGTTCTTC. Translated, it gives CASSHREPSYNEQFF.

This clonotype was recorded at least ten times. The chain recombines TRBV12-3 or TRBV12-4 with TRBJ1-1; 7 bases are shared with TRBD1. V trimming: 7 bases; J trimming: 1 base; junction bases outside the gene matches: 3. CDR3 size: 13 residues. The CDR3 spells CASTGQENTEAFF. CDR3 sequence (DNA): TGTGCCAGCACCGGACAGGAGAACACTGAAGCTTTCTTT.

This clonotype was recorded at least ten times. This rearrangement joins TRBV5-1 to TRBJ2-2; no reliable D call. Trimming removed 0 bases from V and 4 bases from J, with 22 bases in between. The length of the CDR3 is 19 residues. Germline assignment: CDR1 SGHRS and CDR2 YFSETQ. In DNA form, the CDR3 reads TGCGCCAGCAGCTTGGGGGCCCCAATTATTCGCGTGGGCACCGGGGAGCTGTTTTTT. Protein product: CASSLGAPIIRVGTGELFF.

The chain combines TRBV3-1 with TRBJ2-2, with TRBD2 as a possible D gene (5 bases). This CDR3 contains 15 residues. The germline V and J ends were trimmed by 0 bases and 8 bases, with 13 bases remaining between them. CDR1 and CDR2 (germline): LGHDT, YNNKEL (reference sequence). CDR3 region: CASSQEDSSLGELFF. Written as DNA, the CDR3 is TGTGCCAGCAGCCAAGAGGACTCCTCCCTAGGGGAGCTGTTTTTT.

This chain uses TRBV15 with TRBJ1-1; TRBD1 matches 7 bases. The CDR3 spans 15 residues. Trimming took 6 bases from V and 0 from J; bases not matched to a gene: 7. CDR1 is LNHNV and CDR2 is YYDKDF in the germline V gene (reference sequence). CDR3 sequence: CATSERTGLNTEAFF. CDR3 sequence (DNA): TGTGCCACCAGTGAGCGGACAGGACTGAACACTGAAGCTTTCTTT.

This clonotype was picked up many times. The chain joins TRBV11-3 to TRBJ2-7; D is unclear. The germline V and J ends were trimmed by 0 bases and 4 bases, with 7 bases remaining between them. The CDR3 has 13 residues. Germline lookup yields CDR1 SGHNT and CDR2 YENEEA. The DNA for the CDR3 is TGTGCCAGCAGCTTAGATATCTCATACGAGCAGTACTTC. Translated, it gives CASSLDISYEQYF.

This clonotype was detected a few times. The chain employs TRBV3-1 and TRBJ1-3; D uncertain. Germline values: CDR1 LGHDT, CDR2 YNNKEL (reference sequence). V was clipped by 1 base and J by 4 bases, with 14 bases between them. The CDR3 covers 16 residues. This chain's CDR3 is CASSQGRAAAGNTIYF. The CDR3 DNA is TGTGCCAGCAGCCAAGGGCGGGCGGCGGCGGGAAACACCATATATTTT.

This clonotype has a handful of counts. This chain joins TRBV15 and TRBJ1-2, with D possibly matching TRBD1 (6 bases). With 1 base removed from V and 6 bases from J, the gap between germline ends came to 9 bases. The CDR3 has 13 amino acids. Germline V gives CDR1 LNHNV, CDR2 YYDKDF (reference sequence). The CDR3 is CATSRAQGHGYTF. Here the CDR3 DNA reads TGTGCCACCAGCAGAGCTCAGGGGCATGGCTACACCTTC.

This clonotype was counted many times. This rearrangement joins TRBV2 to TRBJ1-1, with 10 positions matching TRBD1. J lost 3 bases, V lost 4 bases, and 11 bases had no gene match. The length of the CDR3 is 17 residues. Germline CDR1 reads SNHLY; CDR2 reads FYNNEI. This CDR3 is CASSVGTGEFVDTEAFF. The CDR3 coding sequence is TGTGCCAGCAGTGTTGGGACAGGGGAGTTTGTTGACACTGAAGCTTTCTTT.

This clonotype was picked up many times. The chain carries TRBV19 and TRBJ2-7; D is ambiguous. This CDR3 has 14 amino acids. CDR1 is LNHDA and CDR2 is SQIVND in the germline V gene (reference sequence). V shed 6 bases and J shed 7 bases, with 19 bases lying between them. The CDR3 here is CASREKWQRGEQYF. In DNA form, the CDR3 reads TGTGCCAGTAGAGAGAAGTGGCAGAGAGGAGAGCAGTACTTC.

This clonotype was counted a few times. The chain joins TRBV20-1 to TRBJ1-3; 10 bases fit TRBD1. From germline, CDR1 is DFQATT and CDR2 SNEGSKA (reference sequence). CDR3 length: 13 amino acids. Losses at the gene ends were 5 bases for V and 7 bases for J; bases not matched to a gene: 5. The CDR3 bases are TGCAGTGCTCTCGACAGGGGGCCGAACACCATATATTTT. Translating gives CSALDRGPNTIYF.

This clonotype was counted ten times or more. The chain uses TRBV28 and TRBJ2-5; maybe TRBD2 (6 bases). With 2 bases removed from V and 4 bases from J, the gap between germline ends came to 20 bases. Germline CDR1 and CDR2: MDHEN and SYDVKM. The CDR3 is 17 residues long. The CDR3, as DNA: TGTGCCAGCAGTTTACATCACTCGGCGGGATCGGGAGAGACCCAGTACTTC. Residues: CASSLHHSAGSGETQYF.

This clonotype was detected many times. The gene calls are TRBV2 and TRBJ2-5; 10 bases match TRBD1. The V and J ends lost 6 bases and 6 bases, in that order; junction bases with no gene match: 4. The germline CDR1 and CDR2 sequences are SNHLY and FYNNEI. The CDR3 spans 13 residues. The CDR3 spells CASSGTGEQTQYF. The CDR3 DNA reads TGTGCCAGCAGCGGGACAGGGGAACAGACCCAGTACTTC.

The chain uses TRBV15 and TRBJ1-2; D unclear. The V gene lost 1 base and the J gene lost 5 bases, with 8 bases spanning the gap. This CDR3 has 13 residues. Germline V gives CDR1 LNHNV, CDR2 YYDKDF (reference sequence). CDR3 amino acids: CATSRGAGYGYTF. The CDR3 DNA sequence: TGTGCCACCAGCAGAGGGGCAGGTTATGGCTACACCTTC.

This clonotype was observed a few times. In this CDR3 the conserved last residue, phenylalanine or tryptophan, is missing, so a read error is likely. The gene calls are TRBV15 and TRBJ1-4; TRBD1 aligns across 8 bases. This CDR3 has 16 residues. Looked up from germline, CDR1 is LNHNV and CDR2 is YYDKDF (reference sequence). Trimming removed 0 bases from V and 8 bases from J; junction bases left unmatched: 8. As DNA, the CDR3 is TGTGCCACCAGCAGAGATCCAGGGGGCGCGAGAGAAAAACTGTTTCTT. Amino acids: CATSRDPGGAREKLFL.

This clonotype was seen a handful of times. The CDR3 reads CATQQAGGWTYEQYF. The CDR3 nucleotides read TGCGCCACCCAGCAGGCGGGGGGGTGGACCTACGAGCAGTACTTC. This chain joins TRBV10-2 and TRBJ2-7, with 9 bases matching TRBD2. Germline V CDR1 and CDR2: WSHSY, SAAADI. Trimming cost V 10 bases and J 2 bases; bases outside gene matches: 12. This CDR3 comprises 15 residues.

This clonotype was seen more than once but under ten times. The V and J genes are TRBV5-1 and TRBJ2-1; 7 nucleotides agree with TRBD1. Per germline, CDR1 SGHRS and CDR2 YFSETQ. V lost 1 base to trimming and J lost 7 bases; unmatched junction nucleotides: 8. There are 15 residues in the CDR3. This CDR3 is CASSLLRGQRNEQFF. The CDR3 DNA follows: TGCGCCAGCAGCTTGTTACGGGGACAGCGGAATGAGCAGTTCTTC.

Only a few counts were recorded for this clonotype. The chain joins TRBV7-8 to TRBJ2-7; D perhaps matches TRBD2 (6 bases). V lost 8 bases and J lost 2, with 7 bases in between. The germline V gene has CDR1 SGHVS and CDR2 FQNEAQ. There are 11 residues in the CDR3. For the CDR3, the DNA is TGTGCCAGCTGGGGGGCCTACGAGCAGTACTTC. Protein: CASWGAYEQYF.

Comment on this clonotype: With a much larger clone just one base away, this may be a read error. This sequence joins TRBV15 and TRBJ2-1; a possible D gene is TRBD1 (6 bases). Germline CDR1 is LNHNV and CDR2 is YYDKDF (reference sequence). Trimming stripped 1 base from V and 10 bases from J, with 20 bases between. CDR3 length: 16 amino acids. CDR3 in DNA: TGTGCCACCAGCAGAGGGGGGCCAGGGCTATCCTACGAGCAGTTCTTC. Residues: CATSRGGPGLSYEQFF.

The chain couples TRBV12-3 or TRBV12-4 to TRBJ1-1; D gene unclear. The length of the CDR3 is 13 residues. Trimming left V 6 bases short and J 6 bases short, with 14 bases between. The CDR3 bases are TGTGCCAGCAGCCTTCACCTGGAGGCTGAAGCTTTCTTT. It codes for CASSLHLEAEAFF.

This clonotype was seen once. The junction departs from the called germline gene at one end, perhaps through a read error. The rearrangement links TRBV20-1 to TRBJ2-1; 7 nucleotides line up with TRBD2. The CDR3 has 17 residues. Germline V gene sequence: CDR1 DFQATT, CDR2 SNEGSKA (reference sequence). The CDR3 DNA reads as TGCAGTGTTAGACCCCTCGGACTAGGGAGCGGGGACGGTGAGCAGTTCTTC. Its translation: CSVRPLGLGSGDGEQFF.

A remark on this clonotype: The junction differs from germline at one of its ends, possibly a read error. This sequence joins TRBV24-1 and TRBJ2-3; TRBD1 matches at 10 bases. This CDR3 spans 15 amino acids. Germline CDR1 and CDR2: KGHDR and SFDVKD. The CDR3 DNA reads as TGTGCCACCAGTGATCGGGACAGGGGCTCAGATGCGCAGTATTTT. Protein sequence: CATSDRDRGSDAQYF.